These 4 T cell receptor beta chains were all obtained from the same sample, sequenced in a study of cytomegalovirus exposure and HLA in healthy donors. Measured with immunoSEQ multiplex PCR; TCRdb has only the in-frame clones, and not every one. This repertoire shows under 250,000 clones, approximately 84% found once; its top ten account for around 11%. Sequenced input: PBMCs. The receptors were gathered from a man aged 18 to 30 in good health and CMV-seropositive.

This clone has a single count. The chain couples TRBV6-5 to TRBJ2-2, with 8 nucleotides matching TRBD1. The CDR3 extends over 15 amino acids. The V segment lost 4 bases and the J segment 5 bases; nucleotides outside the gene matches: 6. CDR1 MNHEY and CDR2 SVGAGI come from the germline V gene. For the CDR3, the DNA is TGTGCCAGCAGTTTAGACAGGGGTCGAACCGGGGAGCTGTTTTTT. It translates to CASSLDRGRTGELFF.

DNA for the CDR3: TGTGCCAGCTCACCACCGACAGGGAGTAACTATGGCTACACCTTC. It yields the protein CASSPPTGSNYGYTF. The chain recombines TRBV18 with TRBJ1-2, with 7 nucleotides matching TRBD1. This CDR3 is built from 15 residues. The ends lost 0 bases at V and 1 base at J; junction bases unmatched: 2. Germline lookup yields CDR1 KGHSH and CDR2 LQKENI.

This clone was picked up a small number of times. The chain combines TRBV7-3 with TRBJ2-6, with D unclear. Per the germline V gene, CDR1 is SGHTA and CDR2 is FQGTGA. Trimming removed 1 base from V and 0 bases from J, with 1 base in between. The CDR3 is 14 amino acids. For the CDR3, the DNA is TGTGCCAGCAGCTTAAGCTCTGGGGCCAACGTCCTGACTTTC. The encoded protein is CASSLSSGANVLTF.

CDR3 residues: CASSPRGQGLDTEAFF. The CDR3, as DNA: TGTGCCAGCTCACCCAGGGGACAGGGATTGGACACTGAAGCTTTCTTT. V and J are TRBV18 and TRBJ1-1, with 9 bases identical to TRBD1. V lost 3 bases, J lost 3 bases, and 8 bases stayed unmatched. Germline V CDR1 and CDR2: KGHSH, LQKENI. The CDR3 has 16 amino acids.